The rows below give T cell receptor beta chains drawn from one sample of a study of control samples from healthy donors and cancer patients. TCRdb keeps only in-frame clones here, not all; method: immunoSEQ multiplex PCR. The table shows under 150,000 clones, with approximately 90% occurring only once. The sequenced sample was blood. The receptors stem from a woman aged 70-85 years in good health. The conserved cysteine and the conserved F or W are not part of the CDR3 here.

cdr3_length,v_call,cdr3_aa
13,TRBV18,ASSPSLAGEETQY
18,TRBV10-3,AISDVPPRDRGPMNTEAF
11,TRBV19,ASGEGTGVVAF
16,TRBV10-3,AISESMSRGRGNTEAF
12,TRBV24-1,ATSDQGQAGGYT
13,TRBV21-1,ASSKGPQRGEKLF
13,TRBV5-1,ASSLDRDAGGSYT
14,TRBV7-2,ASSLGIQQLQETQY
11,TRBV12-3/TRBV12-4,ASSLDGNQPQH
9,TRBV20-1,SAPVNTEAF
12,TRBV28,ASSNGGNRETQY
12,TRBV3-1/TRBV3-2,ASSQSSGAYEQY
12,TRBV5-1,ASSKDRPDTEAF
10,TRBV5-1,ASSLTDYEQY
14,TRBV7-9,ASSLAGTGGNEKLF
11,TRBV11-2,ASSLDPNTEAF
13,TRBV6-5,ASSSRGSGTDTQY
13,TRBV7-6,ASSLGTGWDYGYT
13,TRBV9,ASSSGTGGGDTQY
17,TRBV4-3,ASSQDTRGTGFWGYGYT
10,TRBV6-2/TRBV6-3,ASSRDGYEQY
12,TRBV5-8,ASSWRTGVETQY
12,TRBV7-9,ASSPGGGHYGYT
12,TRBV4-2,ASSQESYGDGYT
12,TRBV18,ASSPLLQGTEQY
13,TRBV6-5,ASSNRQSLASEQY
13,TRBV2,ASSGQRGGQETQY
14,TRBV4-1,ASSQTRDYSNQPQH
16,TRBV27,ASSSEGYSPSPNYGYT
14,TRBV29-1,SVEPGLAGVYNEQF
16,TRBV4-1,ASSQASGLLSMNTEAF
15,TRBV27,ASSLALRGISNSPLH
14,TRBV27,ASSLTGAGYNSPLH
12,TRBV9,ASSPPGHYSPLH
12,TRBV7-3,ASSPGTTSYEQY
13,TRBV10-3,AISEPQGGRTEAF
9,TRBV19,ASSIGTIRF
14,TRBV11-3,ASSTRSGAGTGELF
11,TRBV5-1,ASRVGDSSPLH
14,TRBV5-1,ASSSGQGAVGEKLF
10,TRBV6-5,ASRGTNTEAF
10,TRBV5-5,ASSLWWREQY
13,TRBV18,ASSPFSQGAYEQY
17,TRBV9,ASSVGCLAGAPCLDTQY
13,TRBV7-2,ASSTLGVYQETQY
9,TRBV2,ASSEEGARY
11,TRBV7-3,ASSRSGSTEAF
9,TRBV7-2,ASSTQGEQF
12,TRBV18,ASSPSSSGNEQF
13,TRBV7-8,ASSFRGRDTGELF
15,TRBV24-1,ATSDPGLAGGPDTQY
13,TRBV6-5,ASRTPGGEGHTIY
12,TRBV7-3,ASSFGGGTDTQY
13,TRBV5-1,ASSGGDNMNTEAF
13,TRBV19,ASQERGASTDTQY
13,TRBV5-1,ASSLEGGRVFGYT
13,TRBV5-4,ASSLGAGGPGEQY
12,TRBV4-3,ASSQETGVQPQH
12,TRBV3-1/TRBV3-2,ASSQMGYGNTIY
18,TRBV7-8,ASSTPLRAQRGGSYNEQF